The 25 T cell receptor beta chains below were found in one sample sequenced in a study of blood T cell repertoires in COVID-19 (dated by TCRdb to 2020 to 2021). Receptor amplification or capture employed the immunoSEQ multiplex PCR assay. The table comes from immuneACCESS by way of TCRdb, which keeps in-frame sequences with V and J called. Part of the clones is missing from these tables; in studies checked, under half for an unresolved V gene and the rest for unknown reasons. The sample data list some 110,000 clones, and roughly two thirds of these were observed just once. In total, the top ten clones hold approximately 0.87% of the sample. Sequencing was done on a sample of peripheral blood. These receptors were obtained from a human donor with acute or convalescent COVID-19. The donor label of this sample is uncertain.

The chain couples TRBV23-1 to TRBJ2-6; D may be TRBD1 (5 bases). TRBV23-1 is recorded as an ORF, its role being uncertain. The V and J ends lost 2 bases and 4 bases respectively, with 9 bases between them. CDR3 size: 15 residues. CDR3 loop: CASSQRGAGANVLTF. For the CDR3, the DNA is TGCGCCAGCAGTCAAAGGGGTGCCGGGGCCAACGTCCTGACTTTC.

V and J are TRBV2 and TRBJ1-6; no clear D. The CDR3 extends over 14 amino acids. Germline assignment: CDR1 SNHLY and CDR2 FYNNEI. V lost 3 bases to trimming and J lost 7 bases, with 10 bases between them. CDR3 DNA sequence: TGTGCCAGCAGTGATCTGGTCAGGAATTCACCCCTCCACTTT. Protein: CASSDLVRNSPLHF.

This clone appeared a single time. CDR3 amino acids: CASSRDPHSNTEAFF. CDR3 nucleotides: TGTGCCAGCAGCCGAGACCCCCACTCGAACACTGAAGCTTTCTTT. The J gene is TRBJ1-1, the V gene TRBV3-1 (or the pseudogene TRBV3-2), with D hard to call. Trimming pared 4 bases from V and 1 base from J, leaving 13 bases between. The CDR3 covers 15 residues. CDR1 is LGHDT and CDR2 is YNNKEL in the germline V gene (reference sequence).

The genes are TRBV6-5 and TRBJ1-2; 7 nucleotides match TRBD1. With V trimmed by 4 bases and J by 4 bases, 9 bases remained unmatched. Germline values: CDR1 MNHEY, CDR2 SVGAGI. This CDR3 is built from 15 residues. CDR3 bases: TGTGCCAGCAGTTTGTACAGGGGTAACGGCTATGGCTACACCTTC. This encodes CASSLYRGNGYGYTF.

This clone occurred once. The V gene is TRBV29-1, the J gene TRBJ1-3; D is unresolved. V gave up 6 bases and J gave up 1 base, with 10 bases separating them. This CDR3 spans 13 amino acids. In germline, CDR1 is SQVTM, CDR2 ANQGSEA. The CDR3 DNA is TGCAGCGTCCGAGGGAGGTCTGGAAACACCATATATTTT. It specifies CSVRGRSGNTIYF.

This chain links TRBV3-1 (or the pseudogene TRBV3-2) with TRBJ2-1; 8 nucleotides align to TRBD1. Looked up from germline, CDR1 is LGHDT and CDR2 is YNNKEL (reference sequence). J lost 7 bases, V lost 4 bases, and 12 bases had no gene match. The length of the CDR3 is 16 residues. In DNA form, the CDR3 reads TGTGCCAGCAGCCCAAGTAGGACAGGGAGATGGAATGAGCAGTTCTTC. Amino acid sequence: CASSPSRTGRWNEQFF.

The V call is TRBV18, the J call TRBJ1-4; weak D call: TRBD1 (5 bases). There are 13 residues in the CDR3. The V gene's germline CDR1 is KGHSH and CDR2 LQKENI. V lost 3 bases and J 12 bases, leaving 14 bases between the germline ends. The CDR3 bases are TGTGCCAGCTCACCGGGGCAAGGGGAGGAACTGTTTTTT. Protein product: CASSPGQGEELFF.

This chain uses TRBV19 with TRBJ2-2, with a weak D call TRBD2 (5 bases). Germline V lookup: CDR1 LNHDA, CDR2 SQIVND (reference sequence). CDR3 size: 16 residues. V lost 5 bases to trimming and J lost 6 bases, with 19 bases between them. As DNA, the CDR3 is TGTGCCAGTAGTGTACTAGGACGGAGGAGTCCCGGGGAGCTGTTTTTT. It encodes CASSVLGRRSPGELFF.

This clone was seen a single time. The rearrangement uses TRBV3-1 (or the pseudogene TRBV3-2) and TRBJ2-5; 7 bases line up with TRBD2. CDR1 LGHDT and CDR2 YNNKEL come from the germline V gene (reference sequence). The J segment lost 0 bases and the V segment lost 1 base, leaving 8 bases of the junction unmatched. There are 17 residues in the CDR3. The chain's CDR3 is CASSQVPAGRYQETQYF. In nucleotides, the CDR3 is TGTGCCAGCAGCCAAGTTCCGGCCGGGAGGTACCAAGAGACCCAGTACTTC.

V is TRBV13 and J is TRBJ1-2; 8 nucleotides match TRBD1. Germline V CDR1 and CDR2: PRHDT, FYEKMQ (reference sequence). The CDR3 extends over 14 amino acids. Trimming took 0 bases from V and 8 from J; bases not matched to a gene: 5. CDR3: CASSLGTGDRGYTF. The DNA for the CDR3 is TGTGCCAGCAGCTTAGGGACAGGGGATAGAGGCTACACCTTC.

The chain links TRBV7-6 to TRBJ1-3; perhaps TRBD1 as D (5 bases). The CDR3 length is 19 residues. The V end was cut by 5 bases, the J end by 0 bases, with 23 bases between. CDR1 SGHVS and CDR2 FNYEAQ come from the germline V gene. The CDR3 spells CASSRIPAGSRSSGNTIYF. CDR3 in DNA: TGTGCCAGCAGCCGTATCCCGGCAGGGTCGAGGTCCTCTGGAAACACCATATATTTT. Full variable domain (remainder filled in from reference TRBV7-6 and TRBJ1-3): GAGVSQSPRYKVTKRGQDVALRCDPISGHVSLYWYRQALGQGPEFLTYFNYEAQQDKSGLPNDRFSAERPEGSISTLTIQRTEQRDSAMYRCASSRIPAGSRSSGNTIYFGEGSWLTVV.

The J gene is TRBJ1-5, the V gene TRBV19; a weak D match, TRBD1 (5 bases). The CDR3 sequence is 14 residues long. V lost 4 bases and J lost 5, with 12 bases in between. From germline, CDR1 is LNHDA and CDR2 SQIVND (reference sequence). The CDR3: CASSTGGDYQPQHF. The CDR3 region has the DNA TGTGCCAGTAGTACTGGGGGGGATTATCAGCCCCAGCATTTT.

The rearrangement joins TRBV18 to TRBJ2-1; 11 nucleotides agree with TRBD2. The V gene's germline CDR1 is KGHSH and CDR2 LQKENI. The ends lost 1 base at V and 8 bases at J; junction bases unmatched: 10. The CDR3 is 17 residues long. CDR3 region: CASSPRSSGGYSDEQFF. CDR3 DNA sequence: TGTGCCAGCTCACCACGCTCTAGCGGGGGGTATTCTGATGAGCAGTTCTTC.

The chain couples TRBV19 to TRBJ2-7; possibly TRBD1 for D (5 bases). Trimming removed 4 bases from V and 4 bases from J, with 14 bases in between. Germline V lookup: CDR1 LNHDA, CDR2 SQIVND (reference sequence). The CDR3 spans 14 residues. DNA for the CDR3: TGTGCCAGTAGTACCGGGCAGGGCAGGTACGAGCAGTACTTC. This translates into CASSTGQGRYEQYF.

This rearrangement joins TRBV18 to TRBJ1-3; 7 positions match TRBD1. V lost 6 bases, J lost 3 bases, and 5 bases stayed unmatched. Germline V lookup: CDR1 KGHSH, CDR2 LQKENI. This CDR3 comprises 14 residues. The CDR3 protein is CASSPRDSGNTIYF. The CDR3 DNA sequence: TGTGCCAGCTCGCCGCGGGACAGTGGAAACACCATATATTTT.

This clone was detected only a few times. The chain uses TRBV27 and TRBJ1-2, with D hard to call. There are 14 residues in the CDR3. Trimming shortened V by 4 bases and J by 4 bases, and 13 bases separated the two germline ends. Germline V lookup: CDR1 MNHEY, CDR2 SMNVEV (reference sequence). Here the CDR3 reads CASSSFVRPYGYTF. Written as DNA, the CDR3 is TGTGCCAGCAGTTCATTCGTGCGGCCCTATGGCTACACCTTC.

This clone was seen a few times. This chain connects TRBV15 to TRBJ1-2; D is unresolved. The V gene lost 0 bases and the J gene lost 2 bases, with 13 bases spanning the gap. Germline values: CDR1 LNHNV, CDR2 YYDKDF (reference sequence). CDR3 length: 16 residues. CDR3 sequence reads: CATSRDMREWNYGYTF. The CDR3, as DNA: TGTGCCACCAGCAGAGATATGAGGGAGTGGAACTATGGCTACACCTTC.

The chain links TRBV5-1 to TRBJ2-7; 13 bases are a match to TRBD2. The J segment lost 4 bases and the V segment lost 3 bases, leaving 7 bases of the junction unmatched. The CDR3 spans 16 residues. Germline CDR1 is SGHRS and CDR2 is YFSETQ. The CDR3 region has the DNA TGCGCCAGCAGCTCTGGACTAGCGGGGGCGTATTACGAGCAGTACTTC. Protein: CASSSGLAGAYYEQYF. Drawing the rest from reference TRBV5-1 and TRBJ2-7, the complete variable domain is KAGVTQTPRYLIKTRGQQVTLSCSPISGHRSVSWYQQTPGQGLQFLFEYFSETQRNKGNFPGRFSGRQFSNSRSEMNVSTLELGDSALYLCASSSGLAGAYYEQYFGPGTRLTVT.

CDR3 in DNA: TGTGCCAGCCGACAGGGGTCTAATGAAAAACTGTTTTTT. Its translation: CASRQGSNEKLFF. V gene TRBV7-3 combines with J gene TRBJ1-4, with 8 positions matching TRBD1. This CDR3 contains 13 residues. J was trimmed by 3 bases and V by 8 bases; bases with no gene match: 2. CDR1 SGHTA and CDR2 FQGTGA come from the germline V gene.

The chain uses TRBV11-2 and TRBJ2-4; 11 positions match TRBD1. The CDR3 is made up of 15 amino acids. J lost 9 bases, V lost 5 bases, and 9 bases had no gene match. Germline CDR1 and CDR2: SGHAT and FQNNGV. The CDR3 DNA is TGTGCCAGCAGCGGAGAAGGACAGGGGGCCAGCATTCAGTACTTC. It codes for CASSGEGQGASIQYF.

The chain recombines TRBV13 with TRBJ1-2, with TRBD1 as a possible D gene (6 bases). CDR3 size: 15 residues. Germline V lookup: CDR1 PRHDT, CDR2 FYEKMQ (reference sequence). Trimming took 2 bases from V and 0 from J, leaving 10 bases between them. The CDR3 DNA follows: TGTGCCAGCAGCTTAACGTACAGGGCTAACTATGGCTACACCTTC. Translating gives CASSLTYRANYGYTF.

Here the CDR3 reads CASSPDSDEQYV. Here the CDR3 DNA reads TGTGCCAGCAGTCCCGACAGCGACGAGCAGTACGTC. V is TRBV6-5 and J is TRBJ2-7; D might be TRBD1 (5 bases). The CDR3 spans 12 residues. The germline gives CDR1 MNHEY, CDR2 SVGAGI. V dropped 5 bases and J dropped 5 bases, with 10 bases sitting between them.

The genes are TRBV25-1 and TRBJ1-2, with TRBD1 matching 7 bases. Trimming removed 1 base from V and 1 base from J; junction bases left unmatched: 3. The CDR3 has 15 residues. Looked up from germline, CDR1 is MGHDK and CDR2 is SYGVNS. The CDR3 bases are TGTGCCAGCAGTGAATTCGGGACAGATAACTATGGCTACACCTTC. Translation gives CASSEFGTDNYGYTF.

Ten or more counts support this clone. The gene calls are TRBV19 and TRBJ1-5; 10 bases map to TRBD1. The CDR3 contains 15 residues. With V trimmed by 10 bases and J by 0 bases, 6 bases remained unmatched. Germline V lookup: CDR1 LNHDA, CDR2 SQIVND (reference sequence). CDR3 coding DNA: TGTGCCACCAGGGACAGGGGATATAGCAATCAGCCCCAGCATTTT. Its protein is CATRDRGYSNQPQHF. The complete variable domain, with remaining parts taken from reference TRBV19 and TRBJ1-5, reads DGGITQSPKYLFRKEGQNVTLSCEQNLNHDAMYWYRQDPGQGLRLIYYSQIVNDFQKGDIAEGYSVSREKKESFPLTVTSAQKNPTAFYLCATRDRGYSNQPQHFGDGTRLSIL.

For the CDR3, the DNA is TGTGCCAGCAGCCGCCACCCGGGGGCCTACGAGCAGTACTTC. As protein: CASSRHPGAYEQYF. The chain has TRBV7-8 and TRBJ2-7; tentatively, D is TRBD2 (6 bases). The germline V and J ends were trimmed by 5 bases and 2 bases, with 13 bases remaining between them. Germline values: CDR1 SGHVS, CDR2 FQNEAQ. This CDR3 region has 14 residues. The full variable domain, rest sourced from reference TRBV7-8 and TRBJ2-7, is GAGVSQSPRYKVAKRGQDVALRCDPISGHVSLFWYQQALGQGPEFLTYFQNEAQLDKSGLPSDRFFAERPEGSVSTLKIQRTQQEDSAVYLCASSRHPGAYEQYFGPGTRLTVT.